The 18 T cell receptor beta chains below all came from one sample that was sequenced in a study of blood T cell repertoires in COVID-19. TCRdb keeps only in-frame clones here, not all; method: immunoSEQ multiplex PCR. This repertoire shows about 150,000 clones, 70% to 80% found once; its top ten account for roughly 19%. The sample was PBMCs or T cells enriched from blood (not recorded which). Every receptor here comes from a woman in her 70s in a cohort exposed to, infected with or recovered from COVID-19 (not recorded which).

This clone was detected a few times. The rearrangement uses TRBV10-3 and TRBJ2-7, with TRBD2 matching over 8 bases. CDR1 ENHRY and CDR2 SYGVKD come from the germline V gene. This CDR3 spans 14 amino acids. V was clipped by 6 bases and J by 5 bases; unmatched bases: 9. CDR3 sequence: CAIRGSGAPHEQYF. CDR3 DNA sequence: TGTGCCATCAGGGGTAGCGGGGCTCCCCACGAGCAGTACTTC.

The chain links TRBV10-2 to TRBJ2-3; D not resolved. Per the germline V gene, CDR1 is WSHSY and CDR2 is SAAADI. This CDR3 is 13 amino acids long. V dropped 6 bases and J dropped 1 base, with 8 bases sitting between them. The CDR3 DNA reads TGCGCCAGCAGAGATCAGGGCACAGATACGCAGTATTTT. Its protein is CASRDQGTDTQYF.

This clone was counted only a few times. The V and J genes are TRBV4-2 and TRBJ2-5, with D perhaps matching TRBD1 (6 bases). The CDR3 has 17 amino acids. V lost 3 bases and J 4 bases, leaving 21 bases between the germline ends. The germline gives CDR1 LGHNA, CDR2 YNFKEQ. The CDR3 DNA reads as TGTGCCAGCAGCCATCTTGCGAGGGGTGGGGGCCGAGAGACCCAGTACTTC. Encoded protein: CASSHLARGGGRETQYF.

V and J are TRBV5-8 and TRBJ2-7; D call uncertain. The V gene's germline CDR1 is SGHTS and CDR2 YDEGEE. Trimming took off 2 bases at V and 2 bases at J, with 2 bases between the two ends. The CDR3 length is 11 residues. CDR3 residues: CASSFAYEQYF. In DNA form, the CDR3 reads TGTGCCAGCAGCTTCGCCTACGAGCAGTACTTC.

J is TRBJ2-3 and V is TRBV5-1; 8 nucleotides agree with TRBD2. CDR1 and CDR2 from the germline V gene are SGHRS and YFSETQ. V lost 1 base and J lost 6; bases outside the gene matches: 7. The CDR3 loop spans 15 amino acids. Here the CDR3 reads CASSLILAAQDTQYF. Here the CDR3 DNA reads TGCGCCAGCAGCTTGATACTAGCGGCTCAGGATACGCAGTATTTT.

This chain joins TRBV7-3 and TRBJ2-1; TRBD2 aligns across 7 bases. CDR3 length equals 15 residues. V shed 6 bases and J 3 bases; nucleotides not matched to a gene: 8. Germline-derived CDR1 and CDR2 are SGHTA and FQGTGA. CDR3 bases: TGTGCCAGCAGTCCCTTGGGGGGGAGCTACAATGAGCAGTTCTTC. Its translation is CASSPLGGSYNEQFF.

The chain links TRBV18 to TRBJ2-7, with D maybe TRBD1 (6 bases). From germline, CDR1 is KGHSH and CDR2 LQKENI. CDR3 length: 14 amino acids. The V end lost 4 bases, the J end lost 0 bases, and 10 bases lay between the germline ends. The CDR3 here is CASSLDRSSYEQYF. Written as DNA, the CDR3 is TGTGCCAGCTCACTCGACAGGAGCTCCTACGAGCAGTACTTC.

The rearrangement links TRBV28 to TRBJ1-6, with TRBD1 as a possible D gene (6 bases). The CDR3 totals 16 residues. The germline V gene encodes CDR1 MDHEN and CDR2 SYDVKM. V lost 7 bases to trimming and J lost 9 bases, with 22 bases between them. CDR3 loop: CASNSPGGGASSPLHF. For the CDR3, the DNA is TGTGCCAGCAATTCCCCCGGCGGGGGCGCAAGTTCACCCCTCCACTTT.

This chain uses TRBV7-2 with TRBJ2-1, with TRBD2 matching over 13 bases. Germline CDR1 reads SGHTA; CDR2 reads FQGNSA. Trimming cost V 5 bases and J 0 bases; bases outside gene matches: 7. This CDR3 has 18 amino acids. CDR3 bases: TGTGCCAGCAGCCCTAGGGGACTAGCGGGAAGCTCCTACAATGAGCAGTTCTTC. This gives the protein CASSPRGLAGSSYNEQFF. Filled out from reference TRBV7-2 and TRBJ2-1, the complete variable domain reads GAGVSQSPSNKVTEKGKDVELRCDPISGHTALYWYRQSLGQGLEFLIYFQGNSAPDKSGLPSDRFSAERTGGSVSTLTIQRTQQEDSAVYLCASSPRGLAGSSYNEQFFGPGTRLTVL.

As to this clone: A much larger clone sits a single nucleotide away, making a read error possible. The DNA for the CDR3 is TGTGCCAGCAGTCTTTATGGCTACACCTTC. Translated: CASSLYGYTF. J is TRBJ1-2 and V is TRBV12-3 or TRBV12-4; D remains unclear. V lost 5 bases to trimming and J lost 5 bases, with 3 bases between them. This CDR3 region has 10 residues.

The chain has TRBV5-4 and TRBJ1-1; D remains unclear. The germline V gene has CDR1 SGHNT and CDR2 YYREEE (reference sequence). The CDR3 extends over 16 amino acids. Trimming stripped 7 bases from V and 4 bases from J, with 23 bases between. The CDR3 loop reads CASAFEGAQVGTEAFF. CDR3 nucleotide sequence: TGTGCCAGCGCCTTTGAGGGCGCGCAGGTGGGCACTGAAGCTTTCTTT.

This clone came up a few times. V usage is TRBV2 and J usage is TRBJ2-5, with a possible D match to TRBD1 (5 bases). This CDR3 spans 13 amino acids. The germline CDR1 and CDR2 sequences are SNHLY and FYNNEI. Trimming took 7 bases from V and 5 from J, leaving 14 bases between them. The CDR3 protein is CASNRERGETQYF. The DNA for the CDR3 is TGTGCCAGCAATAGGGAAAGGGGCGAGACCCAGTACTTC.

This clone was recorded a few times. V gene TRBV7-2 combines with J gene TRBJ1-2, with D possibly matching TRBD1 (6 bases). The CDR3 totals 16 residues. Germline CDR1 reads SGHTA; CDR2 reads FQGNSA. Trimming removed 6 bases at V and 0 bases at J, with 17 bases between. CDR3 residues: CASRQTGGPANYGYTF. The CDR3, as DNA: TGTGCCAGCAGACAAACGGGGGGGCCCGCTAACTATGGCTACACCTTC.

The rearrangement joins TRBV6-5 to TRBJ2-5; D is undetermined. Looked up from germline, CDR1 is MNHEY and CDR2 is SVGAGI. Deletions cut 6 bases from V and 3 bases from J, with 11 bases between. The CDR3 sequence is 13 residues long. The CDR3: CASRPPSEETQYF. The CDR3 DNA is TGTGCCAGCAGACCGCCCTCAGAAGAGACCCAGTACTTC.

This clone occurred a few times. The V and J genes are TRBV7-8 and TRBJ2-3; perhaps TRBD1 as D (6 bases). V shed 3 bases and J shed 2 bases, with 15 bases lying between them. Looked up from germline, CDR1 is SGHVS and CDR2 is FQNEAQ. CDR3 size: 16 residues. CDR3 sequence reads: CASSFGTNTFTDTQYF. The CDR3 DNA sequence: TGTGCCAGCAGCTTTGGGACAAATACTTTCACAGATACGCAGTATTTT.

CDR3 sequence (DNA): TGCAGCACTCGACAGGCGGCTTCCGAACGGCCCTATGGCTACACCTTC. It specifies CSTRQAASERPYGYTF. The chain employs TRBV29-1 and TRBJ1-2; D perhaps matches TRBD1 (6 bases). Trimming removed 8 bases at V and 4 bases at J, with 26 bases between. The CDR3 has 16 amino acids. CDR1 is SQVTM, CDR2 ANQGSEA, per germline. The full variable domain, completed using reference TRBV29-1 and TRBJ1-2, is SAVISQKPSRDICQRGTSLTIQCQVDSQVTMMFWYRQQPGQSLTLIATANQGSEATYESGFVIDKFPISRPNLTFSTLTVSNMSPEDSSIYLCSTRQAASERPYGYTFGSGTRLTVV.

This clone was observed a handful of times. The V gene is TRBV5-4, the J gene TRBJ1-1, with D unclear. Germline V gene lookup returns CDR1 SGHNT and CDR2 YYREEE (reference sequence). This CDR3 region has 15 residues. V was clipped by 10 bases and J by 0 bases, with 19 bases between them. The CDR3 here is CALAQAGFMNTEAFF. CDR3 bases: TGTGCCCTTGCCCAGGCGGGGTTCATGAACACTGAAGCTTTCTTT.

This rearrangement joins TRBV15 to TRBJ2-3, with TRBD2 matching over 10 bases. The V gene's germline CDR1 is LNHNV and CDR2 YYDKDF (reference sequence). J gave up 5 bases and V 5 bases, and 10 bases lay outside the gene matches. CDR3 length: 16 amino acids. CDR3 protein: CATSHASGSRVDTQYF. The CDR3 DNA follows: TGTGCCACCAGCCATGCTAGCGGGAGTAGGGTAGATACGCAGTATTTT.